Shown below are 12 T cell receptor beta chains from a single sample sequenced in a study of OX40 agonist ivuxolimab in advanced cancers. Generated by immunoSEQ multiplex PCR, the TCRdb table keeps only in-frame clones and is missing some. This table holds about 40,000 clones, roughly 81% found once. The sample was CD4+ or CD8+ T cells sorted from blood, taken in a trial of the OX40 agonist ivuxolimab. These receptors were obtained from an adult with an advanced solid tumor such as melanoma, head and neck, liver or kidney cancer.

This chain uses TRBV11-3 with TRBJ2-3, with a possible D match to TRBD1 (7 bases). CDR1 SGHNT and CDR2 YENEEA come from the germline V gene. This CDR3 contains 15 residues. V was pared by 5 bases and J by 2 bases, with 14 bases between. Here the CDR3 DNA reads TGTGCCAGCAGCCAGGGGGGCTCTTTCACAGATACGCAGTATTTT. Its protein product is CASSQGGSFTDTQYF.

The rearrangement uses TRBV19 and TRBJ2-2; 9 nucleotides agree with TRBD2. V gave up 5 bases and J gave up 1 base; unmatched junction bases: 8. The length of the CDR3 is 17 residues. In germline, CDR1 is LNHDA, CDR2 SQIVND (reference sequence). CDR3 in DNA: TGTGCCAGTAGTCCGGGCTGGACTAGCGAGAACACCGGGGAGCTGTTTTTT. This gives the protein CASSPGWTSENTGELFF. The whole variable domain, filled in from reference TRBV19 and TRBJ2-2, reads DGGITQSPKYLFRKEGQNVTLSCEQNLNHDAMYWYRQDPGQGLRLIYYSQIVNDFQKGDIAEGYSVSREKKESFPLTVTSAQKNPTAFYLCASSPGWTSENTGELFFGEGSRLTVL.

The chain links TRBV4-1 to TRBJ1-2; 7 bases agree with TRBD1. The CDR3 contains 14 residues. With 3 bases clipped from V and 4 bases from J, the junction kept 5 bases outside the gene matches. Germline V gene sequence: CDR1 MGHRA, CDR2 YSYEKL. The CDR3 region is CASSQSGGAYGYTF. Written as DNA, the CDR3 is TGCGCCAGCAGCCAGTCAGGGGGGGCCTATGGCTACACCTTC.

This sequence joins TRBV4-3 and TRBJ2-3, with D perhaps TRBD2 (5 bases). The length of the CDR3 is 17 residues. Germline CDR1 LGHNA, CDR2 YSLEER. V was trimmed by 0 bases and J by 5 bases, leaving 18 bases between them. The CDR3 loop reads CASSQDGGAPGEDTQYF. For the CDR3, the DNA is TGCGCCAGCAGCCAAGATGGAGGCGCACCCGGGGAAGATACGCAGTATTTT.

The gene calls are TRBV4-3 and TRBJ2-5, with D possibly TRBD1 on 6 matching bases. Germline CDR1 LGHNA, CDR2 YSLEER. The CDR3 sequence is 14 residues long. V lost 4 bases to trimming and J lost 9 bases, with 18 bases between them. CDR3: CASSRDTGPESQYF. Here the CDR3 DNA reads TGCGCCAGCAGCCGGGACACAGGGCCCGAGTCCCAGTACTTC.

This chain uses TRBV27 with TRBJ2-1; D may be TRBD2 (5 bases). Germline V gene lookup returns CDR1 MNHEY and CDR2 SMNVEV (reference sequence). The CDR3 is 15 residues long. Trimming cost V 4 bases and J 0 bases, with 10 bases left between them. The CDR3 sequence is CASSSAASSYNEQFF. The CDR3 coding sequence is TGTGCCAGCAGTTCAGCGGCGAGCTCCTACAATGAGCAGTTCTTC.

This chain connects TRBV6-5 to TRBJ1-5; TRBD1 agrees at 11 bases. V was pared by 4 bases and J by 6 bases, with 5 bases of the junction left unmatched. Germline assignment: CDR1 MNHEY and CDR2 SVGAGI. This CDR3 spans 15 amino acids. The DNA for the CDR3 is TGTGCCAGCAGTTTGGACAGGGGGCGTCGTCAGCCCCAGCATTTT. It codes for CASSLDRGRRQPQHF.

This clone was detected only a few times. The CDR3 sequence is CASSSSGGPYNEQFF. Here the CDR3 DNA reads TGTGCCAGCAGCTCTAGCGGGGGGCCTTACAATGAGCAGTTCTTC. The chain uses TRBV13 and TRBJ2-1, with 11 bases lining up with TRBD2. The germline V gene encodes CDR1 PRHDT and CDR2 FYEKMQ (reference sequence). This CDR3 comprises 15 residues. Trimming removed 4 bases from V and 4 bases from J; junction bases left unmatched: 3.

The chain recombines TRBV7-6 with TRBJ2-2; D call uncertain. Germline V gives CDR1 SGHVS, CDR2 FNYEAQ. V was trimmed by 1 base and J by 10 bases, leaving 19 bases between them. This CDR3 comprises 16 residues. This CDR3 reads CASSLEWGDVRLELFF. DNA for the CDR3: TGTGCCAGCAGCTTAGAGTGGGGTGATGTTCGGTTGGAGCTGTTTTTT.

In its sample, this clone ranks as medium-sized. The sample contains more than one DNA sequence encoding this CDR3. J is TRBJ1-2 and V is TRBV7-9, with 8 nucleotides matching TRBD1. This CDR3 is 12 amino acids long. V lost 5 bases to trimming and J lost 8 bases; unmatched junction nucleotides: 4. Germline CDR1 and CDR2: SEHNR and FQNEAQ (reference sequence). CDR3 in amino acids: CASSPGQGGYTF. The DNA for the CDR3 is TGTGCCAGCAGCCCCGGACAGGGAGGCTACACCTTC.

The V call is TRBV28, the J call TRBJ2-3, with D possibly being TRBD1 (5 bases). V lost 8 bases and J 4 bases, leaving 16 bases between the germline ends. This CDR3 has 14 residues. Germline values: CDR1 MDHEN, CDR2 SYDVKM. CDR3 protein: CASHPQGFADTQYF. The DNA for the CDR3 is TGTGCCAGCCACCCTCAGGGATTCGCAGATACGCAGTATTTT. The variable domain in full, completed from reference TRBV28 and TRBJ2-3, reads DVKVTQSSRYLVKRTGEKVFLECVQDMDHENMFWYRQDPGLGLRLIYFSYDVKMKEKGDIPEGYSVSREKKERFSLILESASTNQTSMYLCASHPQGFADTQYFGPGTRLTVL.

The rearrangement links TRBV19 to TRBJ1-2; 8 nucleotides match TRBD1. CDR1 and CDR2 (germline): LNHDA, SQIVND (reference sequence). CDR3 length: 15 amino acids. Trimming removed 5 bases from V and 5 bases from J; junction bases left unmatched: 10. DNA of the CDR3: TGTGCCAGTAGTCCCGGACAGGGAATGGGGTATGGCTACACCTTC. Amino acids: CASSPGQGMGYGYTF.